The next 18 T cell receptor beta chains were all read from a single sample in a study of shared clonotypes between healthy human individuals. Produced via immunoSEQ multiplex PCR; TCRdb's table is partial and in-frame only. The table records about 2.3 million clones, roughly 92% of them present only once. The sample was naive CD4+ T cells from PBMCs. Subset noted: CD45RA+ positively selected. All receptors come from a man aged 18 to 30 in good health. Some clones in this sample may be carry-over from other donors' samples.

This clone was seen once. The chain is built from TRBV27 and TRBJ2-3; maybe TRBD1 (9 bases). Germline CDR1 and CDR2: MNHEY and SMNVEV (reference sequence). V dropped 5 bases and J dropped 9 bases, with 21 bases sitting between them. CDR3 length: 15 amino acids. The CDR3 coding sequence is TGTGCCAGCAGTCCTGGACAGGGGACTAGGGAAACGCAGTATTTT. Translation: CASSPGQGTRETQYF.

The chain joins TRBV25-1 to TRBJ1-6; D is possibly TRBD1 (6 bases). CDR3 size: 16 residues. Per germline, CDR1 MGHDK and CDR2 SYGVNS. Trimming cost V 4 bases and J 4 bases, with 14 bases left between them. The CDR3 DNA follows: TGTGCCAGCAGTGGGTTTAAGACAGGTTATAATTCACCCCTCCACTTT. Its translation: CASSGFKTGYNSPLHF.

The CDR3 nucleotides are TGTGCCAGCAGCCCCTGGGGGACCCCGAGCACAGATACGCAGTATTTT. It codes for CASSPWGTPSTDTQYF. V is TRBV11-3 and J is TRBJ2-3; D possibly matches TRBD1 or TRBD2 (5 bases each). The CDR3 contains 16 residues. CDR1 is SGHNT and CDR2 is YENEEA in the germline V gene. V was pared by 5 bases and J by 0 bases, with 15 bases between.

Comment on this clone: The sample carries other DNA sequences with the same CDR3. This sequence joins TRBV9 and TRBJ1-2; D is ambiguous. This CDR3 is built from 12 residues. CDR1 and CDR2 (germline): SGDLS, YYNGEE. Trimming removed 2 bases at V and 5 bases at J, with 7 bases between. Written as DNA, the CDR3 is TGTGCCAGCAGCGTGCAAGGATATGGCTACACCTTC. Translating it yields CASSVQGYGYTF.

The V and J genes are TRBV12-5 and TRBJ2-6; no definite D call. The V gene lost 6 bases and the J gene lost 4 bases, with 16 bases spanning the gap. The CDR3 covers 16 residues. The germline V gene encodes CDR1 LGHNT and CDR2 FRNRAP. The CDR3 coding sequence is TGTGCTAGTGGCCCGGGCGGTGGATCCGGGGCCAACGTCCTGACTTTC. Its protein product is CASGPGGGSGANVLTF.

This sequence joins TRBV7-2 and TRBJ1-1; D possibly corresponds to TRBD1 (5 bases). This CDR3 is 15 amino acids long. Germline V lookup: CDR1 SGHTA, CDR2 FQGNSA. The ends were cut back, 5 bases at V and 2 bases at J, with 15 bases in the middle. CDR3 nucleotides: TGTGCCAGCAGCGTCAATCCGGGACCCAACACTGAAGCTTTCTTT. It is translated as CASSVNPGPNTEAFF. Supplemented by reference TRBV7-2 and TRBJ1-1, the full variable domain reads GAGVSQSPSNKVTEKGKDVELRCDPISGHTALYWYRQSLGQGLEFLIYFQGNSAPDKSGLPSDRFSAERTGGSVSTLTIQRTQQEDSAVYLCASSVNPGPNTEAFFGQGTRLTVV.

The chain links TRBV19 to TRBJ2-1; weak D call: TRBD1 (5 bases). Germline V gives CDR1 LNHDA, CDR2 SQIVND (reference sequence). This CDR3 comprises 16 residues. V was trimmed by 3 bases and J by 5 bases, leaving 17 bases between them. Here the CDR3 reads CASSMWRQGINNEQFF. CDR3 DNA: TGTGCCAGTAGTATGTGGCGTCAGGGAATCAACAATGAGCAGTTCTTC.

The chain carries TRBV5-1 and TRBJ2-6; no firm D call. Germline values: CDR1 SGHRS, CDR2 YFSETQ. The V end was cut by 7 bases, the J end by 2 bases, with 7 bases between. The CDR3 totals 13 residues. CDR3 residues: CASQHPGANVLTF. CDR3 coding DNA: TGCGCCAGCCAGCACCCTGGGGCCAACGTCCTGACTTTC.

This sequence joins TRBV7-3 and TRBJ1-2; TRBD1 agrees at 9 bases. The CDR3 loop spans 17 amino acids. J was trimmed by 7 bases and V by 2 bases; bases with no gene match: 14. Germline V gene sequence: CDR1 SGHTA, CDR2 FQGTGA. CDR3 nucleotides: TGTGCCAGCAGCTTAGTTGGGACAGGGATTACCTCGGGTGGCTACACCTTC. It encodes CASSLVGTGITSGGYTF.

This clone was seen a single time. This chain links TRBV30 with TRBJ2-3; 7 bases align to TRBD1. The junction had 3 bases not matched to a gene; V was cut back by 2 bases and J by 4 bases. CDR1 is GTSNPN and CDR2 is SVGIG in the germline V gene (reference sequence). There are 13 residues in the CDR3. The CDR3 is CAWSHRGPDTQYF. In DNA form, the CDR3 reads TGTGCCTGGAGTCACAGGGGCCCAGATACGCAGTATTTT.

In DNA form, the CDR3 reads TGTGCCAGCTCACCGGGTTCAGGGTTTGGTGGCAATCAGCCCCAGCATTTT. This gives the protein CASSPGSGFGGNQPQHF. The rearrangement joins TRBV18 to TRBJ1-5; TRBD1 is a possible D gene (5 bases). Germline values: CDR1 KGHSH, CDR2 LQKENI. The CDR3 runs to 17 residues. Trimming removed 3 bases at V and 2 bases at J, with 17 bases between. Looking up the rest from reference TRBV18 and TRBJ1-5 gives the full variable domain: NAGVMQNPRHLVRRRGQEARLRCSPMKGHSHVYWYRQLPEEGLKFMVYLQKENIIDESGMPKERFSAEFPKEGPSILRIQQVVRGDSAAYFCASSPGSGFGGNQPQHFGDGTRLSIL.

As to this clone: The same CDR3 also results from other DNA sequences found in this sample. This rearrangement joins TRBV29-1 to TRBJ2-7; no clear D. The V gene lost 1 base and the J gene lost 1 base, with 2 bases spanning the gap. The germline V gene has CDR1 SQVTM and CDR2 ANQGSEA. The CDR3 loop spans 11 amino acids. The chain's CDR3 is CSVEGSYEQYF. CDR3 bases: TGCAGCGTTGAAGGGTCCTACGAGCAGTACTTC.

This rearrangement joins TRBV7-9 to TRBJ2-2; D possibly corresponds to TRBD2 (5 bases). The CDR3 loop spans 14 amino acids. Germline loops: CDR1 SEHNR, CDR2 FQNEAQ (reference sequence). V was pared by 5 bases and J by 4 bases, with 11 bases between. DNA for the CDR3: TGTGCCAGCAGCACCCCGACTACCACCGGGGAGCTGTTTTTT. Translation gives CASSTPTTTGELFF.

The chain employs TRBV27 and TRBJ1-1, with a tentative D call TRBD1 (5 bases). Germline loops: CDR1 MNHEY, CDR2 SMNVEV (reference sequence). V gave up 5 bases and J gave up 3 bases, with 13 bases separating them. The CDR3 length is 14 residues. The CDR3 loop is CASSPRAGDTEAFF. The DNA of the CDR3 is TGTGCCAGCAGTCCCAGGGCGGGCGACACTGAAGCTTTCTTT.

The chain couples TRBV7-2 to TRBJ1-2; a possible D gene is TRBD1 (5 bases). The germline gives CDR1 SGHTA, CDR2 FQGNSA. The germline V and J ends were trimmed by 1 base and 3 bases, with 6 bases remaining between them. The CDR3 is made up of 13 amino acids. The CDR3 DNA is TGTGCCAGCAGCTTAGTACAGGACTATGGCTACACCTTC. Amino acid sequence: CASSLVQDYGYTF.

V is TRBV7-6 and J is TRBJ1-4; unclear D gene. V lost 0 bases and J lost 0, with 17 bases in between. The CDR3 contains 19 residues. CDR1 and CDR2 (germline): SGHVS, FNYEAQ. DNA of the CDR3: TGTGCCAGCAGCTTAGCCGGAGACGGGATTGCGGCAACTAATGAAAAACTGTTTTTT. Translated, it gives CASSLAGDGIAATNEKLFF.

The CDR3: CASSQETSSGNTIYF. In DNA form, the CDR3 reads TGTGCCAGCAGTCAGGAGACTAGCTCTGGAAACACCATATATTTT. The chain employs TRBV28 and TRBJ1-3; unclear D gene. Germline V gene sequence: CDR1 MDHEN, CDR2 SYDVKM. Trimming shortened V by 5 bases and J by 0 bases, and 11 bases separated the two germline ends. The CDR3 consists of 15 residues.

The CDR3 spells CASSRQGAENIQYF. CDR3 sequence (DNA): TGTGCCAGCAGCCGACAGGGGGCGGAAAACATTCAGTACTTC. J is TRBJ2-4 and V is TRBV2; TRBD1 agrees at 10 bases. The CDR3 runs to 14 residues. The V gene's germline CDR1 is SNHLY and CDR2 FYNNEI. After removal of 6 bases from V and 5 bases from J, the junction contained 4 bases not matched to a gene.